The sequence of this TCR beta chain was determined in a study of OX40 agonist ivuxolimab in advanced cancers. Study observations and caveats: Partly responding patients at 0.1-3.0 mg/kg showed some of the smallest clonal expansion. Averaging showed that CD8+ T cells had more expanded clones than CD4+ did.

A word on this clone: Antigen specificity is unknown.

Libraries were prepared by immunoSEQ multiplex PCR; TCRdb keeps only in-frame clonotypes and omits some of them. The sample carries approximately 70,000 clones, about 90% recorded once. Specimen: CD4+ or CD8+ T cells sorted from blood, collected in a trial of the OX40 agonist ivuxolimab. The receptor was derived from an adult with an advanced solid tumor such as melanoma, head and neck, liver or kidney cancer.

The CDR3 bases are TGTGCCACCAGCAGTGTATGGGCTAGCGGGAGTAACGGGGACGAGCAGTACTTC. It yields the protein CATSSVWASGSNGDEQYF. The chain employs TRBV15 and TRBJ2-7; 10 positions match TRBD2. The CDR3 sequence is 18 residues long. From germline, CDR1 is LNHNV and CDR2 YYDKDF (reference sequence). V dropped 3 bases and J dropped 5; count of bases not matched to a gene: 16.